The present TCR beta chain was sequenced within a study of shared clonotypes between healthy human individuals. Of note for this clone: The antigen is undetermined.

Using 200 ng DNA, around 30,000 T cell genomes, the sorted-subset replicate PCRs were run. In the original workflow: Filtering differed because ImmunoSEQ produced junction-only sequences that carried no quality scores. Only in-frame clones appear in the TCRdb table, and some are missing; sequencing was by immunoSEQ multiplex PCR. Clone size and V and J calls were adopted from that table, with D and trimming inferred from the DNA. The repertoire includes about 2,500,000 clones, 90% to 95% of them detected once, and around 0.15% sits in the top ten. CDR1 and CDR2 from the germline V gene are SGDLS and YYNGEE. The CDR3 length is 15 residues. The J segment lost 0 bases and the V segment lost 2 bases, leaving 3 bases of the junction unmatched. General study points: The rarefaction results pointed to incomplete sorted-subset sequencing despite large depth.

Material for sequencing was naive CD4+ T cells sorted from blood. Subset given: CD45RA+ positively selected. The chain links TRBV9 to TRBJ2-3, with 7 bases aligning to TRBD2. The origin of this receptor is a young man in good health. For the CDR3, the DNA is TGTGCCAGCAGCGTGGGGAGGGTTAGCACAGATACGCAGTATTTT. Its protein product is CASSVGRVSTDTQYF.